This passage covers 13 T cell receptor beta chains from one sample sequenced in a study of blood T cell repertoires in COVID-19. Data came from immunoSEQ multiplex PCR; TCRdb stores just in-frame clones and leaves some out. The sample lists about 140,000 clones, more than 75% occurring once. The sequenced material came from peripheral blood. These receptors were taken from a man between 50 and 59 years old with active COVID-19.

V gene TRBV5-1 combines with J gene TRBJ1-1; D remains unclear. The CDR3 totals 13 residues. The germline gives CDR1 SGHRS, CDR2 YFSETQ. Trimming removed 3 bases at V and 5 bases at J, with 11 bases between. CDR3 DNA sequence: TGCGCCAGCAGCTCGACTCAGTGGACTGAAGCTTTCTTT. Translation gives CASSSTQWTEAFF.

The genes are TRBV2 and TRBJ2-2, with 7 bases aligning to TRBD2. The CDR3 covers 15 residues. The germline CDR1 and CDR2 sequences are SNHLY and FYNNEI. Germline trimming cut 8 bases from V and 5 bases from J; bases unmatched to any gene: 11. The CDR3 reads CASAMGGAGTGELFF. The DNA of the CDR3 is TGTGCCAGCGCCATGGGAGGGGCGGGGACCGGGGAGCTGTTTTTT.

The CDR3 loop is CASSAYRDTVPRPYEQYF. DNA of the CDR3: TGTGCCAGCAGCGCATACCGCGATACAGTGCCCAGACCCTACGAGCAGTACTTC. The chain recombines TRBV11-3 with TRBJ2-7, with D unclear. V shed 5 bases and J shed 2 bases, with 25 bases lying between them. From germline, CDR1 is SGHNT and CDR2 YENEEA. The CDR3 is 18 residues long.

V and J are TRBV7-2 and TRBJ1-6, with D possibly matching TRBD1 (5 bases). V gave up 1 base and J gave up 9 bases, with 13 bases separating them. Germline CDR1 SGHTA, CDR2 FQGNSA. CDR3 length: 15 residues. The chain's CDR3 is CASSLVAGKASPLHF. The CDR3 DNA reads as TGTGCCAGCAGCTTAGTGGCAGGGAAGGCTTCACCCCTCCACTTT. Combining the CDR3 with reference TRBV7-2 and TRBJ1-6 gives the whole variable domain GAGVSQSPSNKVTEKGKDVELRCDPISGHTALYWYRQSLGQGLEFLIYFQGNSAPDKSGLPSDRFSAERTGGSVSTLTIQRTQQEDSAVYLCASSLVAGKASPLHFGNGTRLTVT.

In this sample, this clone turned up once. The chain links TRBV7-9 to TRBJ1-2; D unclear. The CDR3 length is 14 residues. The germline V gene has CDR1 SEHNR and CDR2 FQNEAQ (reference sequence). Trimming shortened V by 5 bases and J by 7 bases, and 17 bases separated the two germline ends. CDR3 nucleotides: TGTGCCAGCAGCCCCTTGGAGGCCGAGGGTGGCTACACCTTC. As protein: CASSPLEAEGGYTF.

The J gene is TRBJ2-5, the V gene TRBV5-1, with D possibly TRBD2 on 6 matching bases. Trimming took off 4 bases at V and 5 bases at J, with 15 bases between the two ends. Germline values: CDR1 SGHRS, CDR2 YFSETQ. The CDR3 consists of 14 residues. Here the CDR3 reads CASSPQGAGETQYF. CDR3 nucleotide sequence: TGCGCCAGCAGCCCCCAAGGAGCGGGCGAGACCCAGTACTTC.

In this sample, this clone turned up a few times. The chain has TRBV18 and TRBJ2-7; D uncertain. The CDR3 extends over 14 amino acids. Germline V gene lookup returns CDR1 KGHSH and CDR2 LQKENI. V was clipped by 2 bases and J by 6 bases, with 14 bases between them. DNA for the CDR3: TGTGCCAGCTCACCAATCCCTGCCTCGGGCGAGCAGTACTTC. Translated: CASSPIPASGEQYF.

The V and J genes are TRBV30 and TRBJ1-2, with a tentative D call TRBD1 (5 bases). The CDR3 has 13 amino acids. Between the trimmed V and J ends, which lost 1 base and 6 bases, there was a span of 12 bases. Germline V gene lookup returns CDR1 GTSNPN and CDR2 SVGIG (reference sequence). CDR3 in DNA: TGTGCCTGGAGTGAACGGGGGTTGCATGGCTACACCTTC. It codes for CAWSERGLHGYTF.

This clone was recorded only once. V and J are TRBV7-2 and TRBJ2-5; 13 bases are a match to TRBD2. Unmatched junction bases numbered 4, after V lost 5 bases and J lost 4 bases. This CDR3 has 15 residues. From germline, CDR1 is SGHTA and CDR2 FQGNSA. The CDR3 here is CASSPRLAGGETQYF. The DNA of the CDR3 is TGTGCCAGCAGCCCGAGACTAGCGGGGGGAGAGACCCAGTACTTC.

The rearrangement links TRBV4-1 to TRBJ2-1, with D unresolved. The CDR3 consists of 16 residues. V lost 0 bases and J 4 bases, leaving 13 bases between the germline ends. CDR1 and CDR2 (germline): MGHRA, YSYEKL. The CDR3 region has the DNA TGCGCCAGCAGCCAAGATACCGGAGTAAAGTACAATGAGCAGTTCTTC. It is translated as CASSQDTGVKYNEQFF.

This clone was counted only a few times. The rearrangement uses TRBV3-1 (or the pseudogene TRBV3-2) and TRBJ1-3; possibly TRBD1 for D (5 bases). The V end was cut by 2 bases, the J end by 4 bases, with 12 bases between. The CDR3 is 15 residues long. Germline CDR1 LGHDT, CDR2 YNNKEL (reference sequence). The CDR3 loop reads CASSQSGGIGNTIYF. CDR3 bases: TGTGCCAGCAGCCAAAGTGGGGGGATCGGAAACACCATATATTTT.

This chain joins TRBV29-1 and TRBJ1-2; 7 nucleotides align to TRBD1. The CDR3 is made up of 16 amino acids. V gave up 7 bases and J gave up 0 bases; unmatched junction bases: 14. Germline loops: CDR1 SQVTM, CDR2 ANQGSEA. CDR3 sequence reads: CSAGGLSGGTNYGYTF. Written as DNA, the CDR3 is TGCAGCGCCGGAGGGCTCTCAGGGGGGACTAACTATGGCTACACCTTC. Full variable domain (missing parts from reference TRBV29-1 and TRBJ1-2): SAVISQKPSRDICQRGTSLTIQCQVDSQVTMMFWYRQQPGQSLTLIATANQGSEATYESGFVIDKFPISRPNLTFSTLTVSNMSPEDSSIYLCSAGGLSGGTNYGYTFGSGTRLTVV.

V gene TRBV7-9 combines with J gene TRBJ2-3, with D unresolved. Trimming removed 2 bases from V and 0 bases from J, with 12 bases in between. Germline CDR1 and CDR2: SEHNR and FQNEAQ (reference sequence). This CDR3 contains 16 residues. The CDR3 nucleotides read TGTGCCAGCAGCTTAAGTTTAAGAGCGAGCACAGATACGCAGTATTTT. It translates to CASSLSLRASTDTQYF.